Listed below are T cell receptor beta chains from one sample, sequenced in a study of T cells in Graves' hyperthyroidism and ophthalmopathy. In TCRdb, the multiplex PCR reads were re-called with MiXCR into one record per CDR3 protein. Among about 150,000 distinct CDR3 sequences listed, over 20% were seen once. The sequencing sample was made of blood. Receptors were obtained from a woman aged 50 to 65 with Graves' hyperthyroidism that later progressed to Graves' ophthalmopathy. Both conserved end residues are trimmed from each CDR3. The order of the fields is J gene, CDR3 length, V gene, CDR3 protein.

>TRBJ2-5|13|TRBV20-1
SARYLTAGARTQY
>TRBJ2-2|13|TRBV3-1
ASSRNSGSPGELF
>TRBJ2-7|10|TRBV30
AWNSNSYEQY
>TRBJ2-5|10|TRBV28
ASGTPRETQY
>TRBJ2-7|10|TRBV6-1
ASRTGVGEQY
>TRBJ1-2|12|TRBV3-1
ASSRLRDSYGYT
>TRBJ2-7|9|TRBV20-1
SATAGGEQY
>TRBJ1-5|12|TRBV7-2
ASSFLGAGQPQH
>TRBJ1-3|12|TRBV29-1
SVEGGMAGNTIY
>TRBJ1-6|14|TRBV7-8
ASSLAQGQGRSPLH
>TRBJ2-1|12|TRBV20-1
SARDLAGANEQF
>TRBJ2-1|13|TRBV7-9
ASSLTGIPYNEQF
>TRBJ1-1|13|TRBV6-1
ASSPSGARGTEAF
>TRBJ1-1|11|TRBV4-2
ASSQEARGKAF
>TRBJ2-1|14|TRBV7-2
ASSPLTRSSYNEQF
>TRBJ2-1|12|TRBV11-2
ASSDGIHGNEQF
>TRBJ1-2|13|TRBV28
ASSFTGGGDYGYT
>TRBJ1-3|15|TRBV5-1
ASSLDSRGVSGNTIY
>TRBJ1-5|13|TRBV12-3/TRBV12-4
ASSFSSNSNQPQH
>TRBJ2-3|12|TRBV2
ASSPSGRGDTQY
>TRBJ1-1|13|TRBV5-1
ASSLSPGGRTEAF
>TRBJ1-1|13|TRBV7-3
ASSSWGEVGTEAF
>TRBJ1-6|12|TRBV6-1
ASTLGTGDSPLH
>TRBJ1-1|14|TRBV28
ASSLGGQGANTEAF
>TRBJ2-1|13|TRBV19
ASTVGPGMVNEQF
>TRBJ2-7|9|TRBV6-4
ASSRVAEQY
>TRBJ2-3|18|TRBV5-4
ASSGEPGLAGEISTDTQY